Here is one TCR beta chain with its context. Looked up from germline, CDR1 is SGDLS and CDR2 is YYNGEE. The CDR3 extends over 15 amino acids. Between the trimmed V and J ends, which lost 2 bases and 2 bases, there was a span of 10 bases. The data stem from a study of control samples from healthy donors and cancer patients. Using immunoSEQ multiplex PCR, the repertoire was profiled, and TCRdb retains in-frame clones only, with some absent. The sample lists approximately 160,000 clones, 93% seen once, with 4.1% in the top ten. The origin of this receptor is a woman aged 55-75 years in good health. Material: blood. V is TRBV9 and J is TRBJ2-2, with D uncertain. DNA for the CDR3: TGTGCCAGCAGCGTCGGCTACCGAAACACCGGGGAGCTGTTTTTT. This codes for CASSVGYRNTGELFF.